This T cell receptor (beta chain) was sequenced for a study of cytomegalovirus exposure and HLA in healthy donors. The PCR ran on 60 Vbeta and 13 Jbeta primers. In the original processing: About 83 million unique TCR beta chains, roughly 10 million shared, were counted in a later analysis. Method: immunoSEQ multiplex PCR; TCRdb's copy keeps in-frame clones and lacks some. The V and J calls and clone size are taken from that table; D and trimming were inferred from the DNA. The sample consists of approximately 76,000 clones, roughly 85% of them appearing once. Germline loops: CDR1 SGHDN, CDR2 FVKESK. The CDR3 is 17 amino acids. V gave up 1 base and J gave up 2 bases, with 12 bases separating them. Study results and caveats: It was reportedly the case that the classifier diagnosed cytomegalovirus status with high specificity and sensitivity.

Remarks on this clone: Its target is not known.

The sample comprised PBMCs. The sequence was obtained from a man aged 25-45 years in good health and CMV-seronegative. This chain joins TRBV14 and TRBJ2-6, with D possibly TRBD1 on 5 matching bases. The DNA for the CDR3 is TGTGCCAGCAGCCAAGCGGTCAGGGCACCTGGGGCCAACGTCCTGACTTTC. Amino acids: CASSQAVRAPGANVLTF.